This T cell receptor (beta chain) was sequenced during a study of technical replicates of blood from several donors. TCRdb's copy holds only in-frame clones and misses some; the assay was immunoSEQ multiplex PCR. The table shows approximately 14,000 clones, with nearly 80% occurring only once. The CDR3 is made up of 15 amino acids. Germline values: CDR1 MDHEN, CDR2 SYDVKM. V dropped 4 bases and J dropped 1; count of bases not matched to a gene: 5. Sample: PBMCs. This clonotype originated in a human donor in good health. The chain is built from TRBV28 and TRBJ2-5, with 8 bases lining up with TRBD1. Written as DNA, the CDR3 is TGTGCCAGCAGTTATTTAGGGACAGGCCAAGAGACCCAGTACTTC. Residues: CASSYLGTGQETQYF.